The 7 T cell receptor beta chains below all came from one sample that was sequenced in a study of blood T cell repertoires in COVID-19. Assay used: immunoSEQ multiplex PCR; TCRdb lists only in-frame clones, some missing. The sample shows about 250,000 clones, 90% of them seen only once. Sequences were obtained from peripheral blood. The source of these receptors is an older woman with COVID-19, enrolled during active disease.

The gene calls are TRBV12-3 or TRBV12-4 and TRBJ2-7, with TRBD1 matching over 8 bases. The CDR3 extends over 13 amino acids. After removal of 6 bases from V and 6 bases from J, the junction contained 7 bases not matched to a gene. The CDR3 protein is CASSPTGGIEQYF. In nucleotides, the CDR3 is TGTGCCAGCAGCCCTACAGGGGGGATCGAGCAGTACTTC.

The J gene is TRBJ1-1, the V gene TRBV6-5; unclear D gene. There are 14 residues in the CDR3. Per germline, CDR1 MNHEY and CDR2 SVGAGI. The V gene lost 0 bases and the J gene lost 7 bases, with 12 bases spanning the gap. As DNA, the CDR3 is TGTGCCAGCAGTTACTCTCAAATGGTGAGTGAAGCTTTCTTT. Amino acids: CASSYSQMVSEAFF.

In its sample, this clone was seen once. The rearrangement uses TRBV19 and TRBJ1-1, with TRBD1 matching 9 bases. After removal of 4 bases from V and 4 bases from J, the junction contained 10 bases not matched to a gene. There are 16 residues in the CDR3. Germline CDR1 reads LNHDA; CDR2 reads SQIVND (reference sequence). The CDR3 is CASSTRDREWITEAFF. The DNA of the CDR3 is TGTGCCAGTAGTACCCGGGACAGGGAGTGGATCACTGAAGCTTTCTTT.

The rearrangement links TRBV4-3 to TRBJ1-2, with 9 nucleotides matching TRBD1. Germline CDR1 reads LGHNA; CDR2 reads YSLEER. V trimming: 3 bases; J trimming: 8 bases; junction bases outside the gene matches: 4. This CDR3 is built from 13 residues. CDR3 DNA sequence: TGCGCCAGCAGCCAGGGGACAGGGTCCGGCTACACCTTC. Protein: CASSQGTGSGYTF.

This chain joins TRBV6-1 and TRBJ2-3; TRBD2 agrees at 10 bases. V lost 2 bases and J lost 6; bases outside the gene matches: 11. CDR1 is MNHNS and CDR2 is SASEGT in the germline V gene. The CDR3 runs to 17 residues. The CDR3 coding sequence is TGTGCCAGCAGTGAATCGGGTAGCGGGGGGCTATGGGATACGCAGTATTTT. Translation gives CASSESGSGGLWDTQYF.

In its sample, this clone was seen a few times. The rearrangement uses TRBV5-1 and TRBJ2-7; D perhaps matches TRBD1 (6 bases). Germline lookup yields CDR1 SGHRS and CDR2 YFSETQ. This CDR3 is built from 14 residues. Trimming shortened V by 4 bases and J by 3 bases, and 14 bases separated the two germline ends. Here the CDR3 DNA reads TGCGCCAGCAGCGCGGACAGCATGCGCTACGAGCAGTACTTC. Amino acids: CASSADSMRYEQYF.

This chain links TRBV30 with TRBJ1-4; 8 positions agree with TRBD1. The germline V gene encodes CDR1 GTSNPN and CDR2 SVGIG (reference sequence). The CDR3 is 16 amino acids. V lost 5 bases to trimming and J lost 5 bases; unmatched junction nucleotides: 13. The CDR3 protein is CAWVTGVGKGNEKLFF. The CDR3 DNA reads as TGTGCCTGGGTGACAGGGGTTGGAAAGGGGAATGAAAAACTGTTTTTT.